A selection of T cell receptor beta chains follows, all from one sample in a study of blood T cell dynamics during melanoma immunotherapy. Method: immunoSEQ multiplex PCR; TCRdb's copy keeps in-frame clones and lacks some. The sample shows 6,000 or so clones, 88% of them seen only once. Sequenced material: blood, taken from a patient treated with checkpoint blockade. The receptors were sampled from a human donor with melanoma. CDR3s include the opening cysteine and the closing phenylalanine or tryptophan. The order of the fields is CDR3 protein, CDR3 DNA, D gene, J gene, V gene. A D gene is named only where the DNA matches it firmly.

CDR3: CASSYLQGVSDTQYF; DNA: TGTGCCAGCAGTTACCTACAGGGAGTTTCAGATACGCAGTATTTT; D: .; J: TRBJ2-3; V: TRBV6-5
CDR3: CAWNGDSNQPQHF; DNA: TGTGCCTGGAATGGGGATAGCAATCAGCCCCAGCATTTT; D: .; J: TRBJ1-5; V: TRBV30
CDR3: CASSVVSKNQPQHF; DNA: TGTGCCAGCTCAGTAGTCAGTAAAAATCAGCCCCAGCATTTT; D: .; J: TRBJ1-5; V: TRBV18
CDR3: CASSFESGTTDTQYF; DNA: TGTGCCAGCAGCTTTGAGTCAGGAACCACAGATACGCAGTATTTT; D: .; J: TRBJ2-3; V: TRBV7-8
CDR3: CASSVTSGGADTQYF; DNA: TGCGCCAGCAGCGTAACTAGCGGGGGGGCAGATACGCAGTATTTT; D: TRBD2; J: TRBJ2-3; V: TRBV5-1
CDR3: CASWGGNEQFF; DNA: TGCGCCAGCTGGGGGGGGAATGAGCAGTTCTTC; D: TRBD2; J: TRBJ2-1; V: TRBV10-2
CDR3: CASSYSGALYEQYF; DNA: TGTGCCAGCAGTTACTCCGGGGCATTGTACGAGCAGTACTTC; D: .; J: TRBJ2-7; V: TRBV6-5
CDR3: CASSERDIGEKLFF; DNA: TGTGCCAGCAGTGAAAGGGACATTGGGGAAAAACTGTTTTTT; D: .; J: TRBJ1-4; V: TRBV28
CDR3: CASSLRQEQFF; DNA: TGTGCCAGCAGCTTGCGTCAGGAGCAGTTCTTC; D: .; J: TRBJ2-1; V: TRBV5-4
CDR3: CASSAIVGSGANVLTF; DNA: TGTGCCAGCAGCGCAATCGTAGGCTCTGGGGCCAACGTCCTGACTTTC; D: .; J: TRBJ2-6; V: TRBV7-2